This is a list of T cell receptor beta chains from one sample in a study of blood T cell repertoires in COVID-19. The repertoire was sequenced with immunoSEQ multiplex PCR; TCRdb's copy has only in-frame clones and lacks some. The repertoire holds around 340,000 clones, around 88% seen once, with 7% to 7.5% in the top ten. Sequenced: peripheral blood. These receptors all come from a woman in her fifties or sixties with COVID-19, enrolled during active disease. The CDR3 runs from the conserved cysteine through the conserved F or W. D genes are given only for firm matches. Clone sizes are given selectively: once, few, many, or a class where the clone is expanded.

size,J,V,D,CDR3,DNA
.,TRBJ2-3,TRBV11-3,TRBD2,CASSSEAGPDTQYF,TGTGCCAGCAGCTCCGAAGCGGGGCCAGATACGCAGTATTTT
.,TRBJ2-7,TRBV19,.,CASRTRTDSYEQYF,TGTGCCAGTCGGACCAGGACAGATTCCTACGAGCAGTACTTC
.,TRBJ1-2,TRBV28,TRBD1,CASSPRDRGYGYTF,TGTGCCAGCAGTCCCCGGGACAGGGGCTATGGCTACACCTTC
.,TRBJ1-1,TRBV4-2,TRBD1,CASRIQGANTEAFF,TGTGCCAGCCGTATACAGGGGGCAAACACTGAAGCTTTCTTT
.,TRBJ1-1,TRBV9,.,CASSTSGMNTEAFF,TGTGCCAGCAGCACCTCAGGCATGAACACTGAAGCTTTCTTT
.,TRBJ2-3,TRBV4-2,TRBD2,CASSQISGGRSTDTQYF,TGTGCCAGCAGCCAAATTAGCGGGGGGCGAAGCACAGATACGCAGTATTTT
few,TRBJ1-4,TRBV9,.,CASSVFPGEKLFF,TGTGCCAGCAGCGTGTTTCCGGGTGAAAAACTGTTTTTT
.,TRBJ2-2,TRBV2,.,CASRGPGRRTGELFF,TGTGCCAGCAGAGGACCTGGGCGGAGGACCGGGGAGCTGTTTTTT
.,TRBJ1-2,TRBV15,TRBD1,CATSTGTDYGYTF,TGTGCCACCAGCACAGGGACAGACTATGGCTACACCTTC
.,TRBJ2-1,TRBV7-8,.,CASSQGDEQFF,TGTGCCAGCAGCCAAGGGGATGAGCAGTTCTTC
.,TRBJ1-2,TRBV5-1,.,CASSFDSTIDGYTF,TGCGCCAGCAGCTTTGACAGTACCATAGATGGCTACACCTTC
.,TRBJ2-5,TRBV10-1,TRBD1,CASSAGTGGTQYF,TGCGCCAGCAGTGCTGGGACAGGGGGGACCCAGTACTTC
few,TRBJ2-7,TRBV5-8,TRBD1,CASSFRTGGWEQYF,TGTGCCAGCAGCTTCCGGACAGGGGGGTGGGAGCAGTACTTC
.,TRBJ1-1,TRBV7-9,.,CASSLGGWTEAFF,TGTGCCAGCAGCTTAGGGGGCTGGACTGAAGCTTTCTTT
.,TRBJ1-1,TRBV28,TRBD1,CASSRTGVYTEAFF,TGTGCCAGCAGCCGGACAGGGGTCTACACTGAAGCTTTCTTT
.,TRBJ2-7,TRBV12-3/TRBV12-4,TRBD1,CASSPDRVYEQYF,TGTGCCAGCAGTCCGGACAGGGTCTACGAGCAGTACTTC
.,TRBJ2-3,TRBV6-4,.,CASRFTGEADTQYF,TGTGCCAGCAGATTCACAGGCGAAGCAGATACGCAGTATTTT
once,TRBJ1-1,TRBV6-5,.,CASSLGVEAFF,TGTGCCAGCAGTCTAGGGGTAGAAGCTTTCTTT
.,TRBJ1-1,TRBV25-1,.,CASSDDDRFMNTEAFF,TGTGCCAGCAGTGACGATGACAGATTCATGAACACTGAAGCTTTCTTT